A single sample gave rise to the 6 T cell receptor beta chains below, sequenced in a study of T cell responses to AZD1222 COVID-19 vaccine. Assay used: immunoSEQ multiplex PCR; TCRdb lists only in-frame clones, some missing. The sample lists about 110,000 clones, around nine tenths occurring once. The sample consisted of peripheral blood, taken 28 days after the second AZD1222 dose. The receptors were gathered from an adult who received the AZD1222 COVID-19 vaccine.

J is TRBJ2-7 and V is TRBV6-6; D is perhaps TRBD1 (6 bases). V lost 6 bases to trimming and J lost 2 bases, with 20 bases between them. Germline values: CDR1 MNHNY, CDR2 SVGAGI (reference sequence). The CDR3 spans 16 residues. As DNA, the CDR3 is TGTGCCAGCAGCTCCTCTACTCAGGGGTTTCCCTACGAGCAGTACTTC. This sequence encodes CASSSSTQGFPYEQYF.

This sequence joins TRBV27 and TRBJ1-6; D not resolved. Deletions cut 6 bases from V and 8 bases from J, with 11 bases between. CDR1 MNHEY and CDR2 SMNVEV come from the germline V gene (reference sequence). The CDR3 contains 13 residues. CDR3 loop: CASSSRGYSPLHF. The DNA of the CDR3 is TGTGCCAGCAGCTCCCGTGGTTATTCACCCCTCCACTTT.

The rearrangement joins TRBV27 to TRBJ2-6, with 8 positions matching TRBD2. The CDR3 covers 17 residues. Germline CDR1 and CDR2: MNHEY and SMNVEV (reference sequence). With V trimmed by 5 bases and J by 0 bases, 6 bases remained unmatched. This CDR3 reads CASSPAGGFSGANVLTF. In DNA, the CDR3 is TGTGCCAGCAGTCCCGCGGGAGGATTCTCTGGGGCCAACGTCCTGACTTTC.

The chain is built from TRBV7-9 and TRBJ2-7; no firm D call. V dropped 4 bases and J dropped 3 bases, with 7 bases sitting between them. Germline V CDR1 and CDR2: SEHNR, FQNEAQ (reference sequence). The CDR3 covers 12 residues. In nucleotides, the CDR3 is TGTGCCAGCAGCTACCAGAGCTACGAGCAGTACTTC. Its translation is CASSYQSYEQYF.

CDR3 sequence: CASSPSHSGRGNEQFF. DNA for the CDR3: TGTGCCAGCAGTCCCTCCCATAGCGGGAGAGGCAATGAGCAGTTCTTC. This sequence joins TRBV27 and TRBJ2-1; 9 bases map to TRBD2. From germline, CDR1 is MNHEY and CDR2 SMNVEV (reference sequence). Losses at the gene ends were 5 bases for V and 6 bases for J; bases not matched to a gene: 11. This CDR3 contains 16 residues.

The chain has TRBV7-2 and TRBJ2-7; 10 bases are shared with TRBD2. The J segment lost 5 bases and the V segment lost 1 base, leaving 5 bases of the junction unmatched. Germline CDR1 is SGHTA and CDR2 is FQGNSA. This CDR3 contains 15 residues. CDR3 residues: CASSLDPGLAHEQYF. CDR3 bases: TGTGCCAGCAGCTTAGACCCGGGACTAGCGCACGAGCAGTACTTC.